The 28 T cell receptor beta chains presented below share a single source sample, sequenced in a study of beta chain features in type 1 diabetes. Study observations and caveats: For Type 1 diabetes patients, all four CD4+ subsets carried TCRB CDR3s that were moderately but significantly shorter.

All of the isolated RNA was reverse transcribed, so expressed TCRB transcripts were sequenced. Only in-frame clones appear in the TCRdb table, and some are missing; sequencing was by immunoSEQ multiplex PCR. This sample has roughly 290,000 clones, with approximately 16% found just once. Their antigens are not known. What was sequenced was naive CD4+ T cells from blood. The receptor source for this set is a man aged 18 to 29 with type 1 diabetes.

The rearrangement links TRBV30 to TRBJ1-5, with 7 positions matching TRBD1. The CDR3 has 16 residues. From germline, CDR1 is GTSNPN and CDR2 SVGIG (reference sequence). V dropped 1 base and J dropped 0; count of bases not matched to a gene: 6. The DNA of the CDR3 is TGTGCCTGGAGTGGCCTAGGGGGCAATAGCAATCAGCCCCAGCATTTT. Amino acid sequence: CAWSGLGGNSNQPQHF.

The chain's CDR3 is CASSRSRQGYEQYF. Here the CDR3 DNA reads TGTGCCAGCAGCAGATCCCGACAGGGCTACGAGCAGTACTTC. This rearrangement joins TRBV5-6 to TRBJ2-7, with TRBD1 identical over 7 bases. The CDR3 contains 14 residues. With 4 bases clipped from V and 3 bases from J, the junction kept 7 bases outside the gene matches. Germline CDR1 and CDR2: SGHDT and YYEEEE.

The genes are TRBV27 and TRBJ1-2; no clear D. The V and J ends lost 6 bases and 3 bases respectively, with 17 bases between them. Germline V gene lookup returns CDR1 MNHEY and CDR2 SMNVEV (reference sequence). The CDR3 extends over 15 amino acids. The CDR3, as DNA: TGTGCCAGCAGACCGGGCCCACAGAGGGACTATGGCTACACCTTC. The encoded protein is CASRPGPQRDYGYTF.

In its sample, this clone was seen a few times. This chain links TRBV9 with TRBJ2-7; possible D gene TRBD2, 7 bases. V lost 3 bases and J lost 0, with 13 bases in between. Germline-derived CDR1 and CDR2 are SGDLS and YYNGEE. This CDR3 contains 15 residues. The CDR3 protein is CASSGGGPDSYEQYF. The CDR3 DNA reads as TGTGCCAGCAGCGGGGGGGGGCCCGACTCCTACGAGCAGTACTTC.

This clone was seen more than once but under ten times. The CDR3 sequence: CASGQSPHNEQFF. The DNA for the CDR3 is TGTGCCAGCGGGCAAAGTCCCCACAATGAGCAGTTCTTC. The chain has TRBV6-5 and TRBJ2-1, with no clear D. The CDR3 length is 13 residues. The V gene's germline CDR1 is MNHEY and CDR2 SVGAGI. The ends were cut back, 8 bases at V and 5 bases at J, with 13 bases in the middle.

This clone has just a few counts. The chain carries TRBV30 and TRBJ1-1, with D uncertain. The CDR3 sequence is 13 residues long. Per the germline V gene, CDR1 is GTSNPN and CDR2 is SVGIG (reference sequence). Trimming removed 2 bases from V and 0 bases from J, with 7 bases in between. The DNA for the CDR3 is TGTGCCTGGAGTCACGAGATGAACACTGAAGCTTTCTTT. Protein product: CAWSHEMNTEAFF.

This clone was picked up a small number of times. J is TRBJ2-7 and V is TRBV5-4, with 7 nucleotides matching TRBD2. There are 14 residues in the CDR3. Germline assignment: CDR1 SGHNT and CDR2 YYREEE (reference sequence). The junction had 7 bases not matched to a gene; V was cut back by 0 bases and J by 7 bases. The CDR3 DNA reads TGTGCCAGCAGCTTGGCCAGGGAAGCGGGAGAGCAGTACTTC. Its translation is CASSLAREAGEQYF.

The V call is TRBV4-1, the J call TRBJ2-7, with TRBD1 identical over 9 bases. This CDR3 region has 15 residues. Germline V lookup: CDR1 MGHRA, CDR2 YSYEKL. The junction had 5 bases not matched to a gene; V was cut back by 3 bases and J by 2 bases. CDR3 loop: CASSHPGQGTYEQYF. Written as DNA, the CDR3 is TGCGCCAGCAGCCATCCGGGACAGGGTACCTACGAGCAGTACTTC.

The CDR3: CASSAGPQGRNTEAFF. The CDR3 nucleotides are TGTGCCAGCAGCGCAGGACCACAGGGGAGGAACACTGAAGCTTTCTTT. V usage is TRBV9 and J usage is TRBJ1-1; 7 positions agree with TRBD1. Trimming removed 3 bases from V and 1 base from J; junction bases left unmatched: 9. Germline loops: CDR1 SGDLS, CDR2 YYNGEE. The CDR3 is made up of 16 amino acids.

This clone occurred a few times. The chain employs TRBV7-9 and TRBJ2-4, with 8 bases fitting TRBD1. Germline values: CDR1 SEHNR, CDR2 FQNEAQ (reference sequence). Trimming cost V 8 bases and J 16 bases; bases outside gene matches: 13. CDR3 length: 12 residues. The CDR3 loop reads CASEKSTGAHYF. The CDR3 bases are TGTGCCAGCGAAAAATCGACAGGGGCGCACTACTTC.

The J gene is TRBJ1-1, the V gene TRBV6-1; D ambiguous. Trimming removed 6 bases at V and 1 base at J, with 3 bases between. The CDR3 spans 11 residues. From germline, CDR1 is MNHNS and CDR2 SASEGT. In DNA form, the CDR3 reads TGTGCCAGCAGCAAGAACACTGAAGCTTTCTTT. As protein: CASSKNTEAFF.

This clone was seen only a few times. This chain links TRBV9 with TRBJ1-6, with D uncertain. Between the trimmed V and J ends, which lost 0 bases and 8 bases, there was a span of 9 bases. The CDR3 loop spans 14 amino acids. Germline CDR1 is SGDLS and CDR2 is YYNGEE. The CDR3 loop is CASSVEREYSPLHF. In DNA, the CDR3 is TGTGCCAGCAGCGTAGAGAGGGAGTATTCACCCCTCCACTTT.

In its sample, this clone was seen a few times. V is TRBV9 and J is TRBJ1-2; possible D gene TRBD1, 5 bases. V was pared by 3 bases and J by 5 bases, with 11 bases between. CDR1 SGDLS and CDR2 YYNGEE come from the germline V gene. The CDR3 is 13 amino acids. CDR3 loop: CASSAGLLYGYTF. For the CDR3, the DNA is TGTGCCAGCAGCGCGGGACTGCTGTATGGCTACACCTTC.

A few counts support this clone. The V call is TRBV7-6, the J call TRBJ2-3; TRBD2 aligns across 16 bases. CDR1 SGHVS and CDR2 FNYEAQ come from the germline V gene. CDR3 length equals 20 residues. Trimming cost V 5 bases and J 3 bases; bases outside gene matches: 14. The chain's CDR3 is CASSPRWRGTSGRATDTQYF. The DNA for the CDR3 is TGTGCCAGCAGCCCCCGGTGGCGGGGGACTAGCGGGAGGGCTACAGATACGCAGTATTTT.

This clone was picked up a small number of times. The V call is TRBV15, the J call TRBJ2-5; the D gene is possibly TRBD2 (5 bases). V lost 5 bases and J lost 7, with 11 bases in between. The CDR3 covers 12 residues. Germline loops: CDR1 LNHNV, CDR2 YYDKDF (reference sequence). CDR3: CATSPPRGTQYF. CDR3 sequence (DNA): TGTGCCACCAGCCCCCCTCGGGGGACCCAGTACTTC.

The V call is TRBV4-3, the J call TRBJ1-5; 7 bases align to TRBD1. CDR3 size: 15 residues. The V segment lost 3 bases and the J segment 7 bases; nucleotides outside the gene matches: 9. The germline CDR1 and CDR2 sequences are LGHNA and YSLEER. The CDR3 spells CASSQEYRGGQPQHF. The CDR3 DNA reads as TGCGCCAGCAGCCAGGAATACAGGGGAGGACAGCCCCAGCATTTT.

This chain joins TRBV29-1 and TRBJ2-1, with 14 bases aligning to TRBD2. There are 15 residues in the CDR3. Germline assignment: CDR1 SQVTM and CDR2 ANQGSEA. Losses at the gene ends were 7 bases for V and 5 bases for J; bases not matched to a gene: 7. The CDR3 reads CSAGGTSGGNNEQFF. CDR3 DNA: TGCAGCGCCGGCGGGACTAGCGGGGGCAACAATGAGCAGTTCTTC.

Remarks on this clone: Compared with germline, one end of the junction differs, possibly owing to a read error. This chain links TRBV4-3 with TRBJ2-5; 8 positions match TRBD2. The germline CDR1 and CDR2 sequences are LGHNA and YSLEER. This CDR3 spans 14 amino acids. CDR3 residues: CASSQEVPGTRIHF. As DNA, the CDR3 is TGCGCCAGCAGCCAAGAGGTCCCCGGGACTAGGATTCACTTC.

This clone was counted a few times. The CDR3 sequence: CASSQEAGQGLYEQYF. The CDR3 DNA reads as TGCGCCAGCAGCCAAGAAGCGGGACAGGGGTTGTACGAGCAGTACTTC. The chain uses TRBV4-3 and TRBJ2-7; 10 bases map to TRBD1. Unmatched junction bases numbered 6, after V lost 0 bases and J lost 4 bases. The CDR3 runs 16 residues. Germline loops: CDR1 LGHNA, CDR2 YSLEER.

Only a few counts were recorded for this clone. The rearrangement links TRBV2 to TRBJ2-1; D unclear. The CDR3 is 15 amino acids. The V and J ends lost 7 bases and 0 bases respectively, with 13 bases between them. In germline, CDR1 is SNHLY, CDR2 FYNNEI. The CDR3 spells CASNSQISSYNEQFF. The CDR3 DNA reads as TGTGCCAGCAATAGCCAGATTAGCTCCTACAATGAGCAGTTCTTC.

V usage is TRBV6-6 and J usage is TRBJ2-5; D perhaps matches TRBD1 (5 bases). The germline V gene has CDR1 MNHNY and CDR2 SVGAGI (reference sequence). V lost 5 bases and J 5 bases, leaving 15 bases between the germline ends. The CDR3 extends over 14 amino acids. This CDR3 reads CASSDTTPGETQYF. The CDR3 nucleotides read TGTGCCAGCAGTGACACAACCCCAGGGGAGACCCAGTACTTC.

The rearrangement uses TRBV7-2 and TRBJ2-5; tentatively, D is TRBD1 (5 bases). The germline CDR1 and CDR2 sequences are SGHTA and FQGNSA. V dropped 1 base and J dropped 3 bases, with 9 bases sitting between them. The CDR3 runs to 14 residues. The CDR3, as DNA: TGTGCCAGCAGCTTAGTCGCGACAGAAGAGACCCAGTACTTC. Translation gives CASSLVATEETQYF. The full variable domain, in which reference TRBV7-2 and TRBJ2-5 provide the parts outside the CDR3, is GAGVSQSPSNKVTEKGKDVELRCDPISGHTALYWYRQSLGQGLEFLIYFQGNSAPDKSGLPSDRFSAERTGGSVSTLTIQRTQQEDSAVYLCASSLVATEETQYFGPGTRLLVL.

This chain links TRBV30 with TRBJ1-2, with 7 bases identical to TRBD1. V dropped 4 bases and J dropped 5; count of bases not matched to a gene: 10. This CDR3 comprises 14 residues. Germline V gene sequence: CDR1 GTSNPN, CDR2 SVGIG (reference sequence). CDR3 in amino acids: CAWTIAGTDYGYTF. CDR3 DNA sequence: TGTGCCTGGACCATTGCCGGGACAGATTATGGCTACACCTTC.

J is TRBJ2-5 and V is TRBV18; TRBD1 might be the D (6 bases). CDR1 and CDR2 (germline): KGHSH, LQKENI. With 6 bases removed from V and 5 bases from J, the gap between germline ends came to 13 bases. The CDR3 length is 13 residues. CDR3 sequence: CASSPTGIETQYF. CDR3 sequence (DNA): TGTGCCAGCTCCCCAACAGGGATTGAGACCCAGTACTTC.

The chain carries TRBV7-9 and TRBJ1-2; 7 bases agree with TRBD1. CDR3 size: 16 residues. V was pared by 0 bases and J by 5 bases, with 9 bases of the junction left unmatched. From germline, CDR1 is SEHNR and CDR2 FQNEAQ (reference sequence). The CDR3 loop reads CASSLAGTATQYGYTF. Here the CDR3 DNA reads TGTGCCAGCAGCTTAGCCGGGACAGCCACCCAATATGGCTACACCTTC.

A few counts support this clone. The chain links TRBV6-5 to TRBJ1-5; 12 bases are a match to TRBD1. The germline gives CDR1 MNHEY, CDR2 SVGAGI. V shed 8 bases, J shed 2 bases, and the junction held 4 bases outside the gene matches. This CDR3 has 15 amino acids. As DNA, the CDR3 is TGTGCCAGCGGGACAGGGGGCGTGGGCAATCAGCCCCAGCATTTT. It encodes CASGTGGVGNQPQHF.

The table lists this clone with a few counts. This chain links TRBV4-3 with TRBJ2-3; TRBD2 matches 15 bases. Germline CDR1 is LGHNA and CDR2 is YSLEER. V dropped 3 bases and J dropped 7; count of bases not matched to a gene: 8. The CDR3 loop spans 17 amino acids. DNA of the CDR3: TGCGCCAGCAGCCAGGCTGGGACTAGCGGGGGGCCAAATACGCAGTATTTT. Amino acid sequence: CASSQAGTSGGPNTQYF.

This sequence joins TRBV28 and TRBJ1-2; a possible D gene is TRBD1 (6 bases). Germline V gene data show CDR1 as MDHEN and CDR2 as SYDVKM. The length of the CDR3 is 15 residues. Trimming removed 4 bases from V and 0 bases from J, with 12 bases in between. The CDR3 region has the DNA TGTGCCAGCAGTTCTTTGACAGGACCTAACTATGGCTACACCTTC. Translation gives CASSSLTGPNYGYTF.